What follows are 26 T cell receptor beta chains derived from one specimen sequenced in a study of early T cells in non-severe SARS-CoV-2 infection. TCRdb reprocessed the 5' RACE reads via MiXCR and lists one record per CDR3 protein. This table has tens of thousands of distinct CDR3 sequences, 12% appearing once. Sequencing was done on a sample of whole blood. The origin of the receptors is an adult who was a healthcare worker with PCR-confirmed SARS-CoV-2 infection or an uninfected control (not recorded which).

This chain joins TRBV3-1 and TRBJ2-7; tentatively, D is TRBD1 (5 bases). With 3 bases removed from V and 0 bases from J, the gap between germline ends came to 9 bases. The CDR3 is 14 amino acids. CDR1 is LGHDT and CDR2 is YNNKEL in the germline V gene (reference sequence). The CDR3 DNA sequence: TGTGCCAGCAGCCACGCAGGGTCCTCCTACGAGCAGTACTTC. Protein product: CASSHAGSSYEQYF.

V gene TRBV2 combines with J gene TRBJ1-4; D possibly corresponds to TRBD1 (5 bases). The V gene's germline CDR1 is SNHLY and CDR2 FYNNEI. V lost 10 bases and J lost 6, with 15 bases in between. This CDR3 has 13 residues. CDR3 DNA: TGTGCCACCTGGGACCGATTATATGAAAAACTGTTTTTT. As protein: CATWDRLYEKLFF.

This clonotype was seen only a few times. As DNA, the CDR3 is TGTGCCAGCAGTGCAAGTACAACTAATGAAAAACTGTTTTTT. Translating it yields CASSASTTNEKLFF. The V call is TRBV28, the J call TRBJ1-4; D remains unclear. The germline gives CDR1 MDHEN, CDR2 SYDVKM. CDR3 length: 14 amino acids. V gave up 5 bases and J gave up 0 bases, with 7 bases separating them.

This sequence joins TRBV11-2 and TRBJ2-5; D is possibly TRBD1 (6 bases). V lost 2 bases, J lost 2 bases, and 18 bases lay in between. The CDR3 runs to 17 residues. Germline V gene data show CDR1 as SGHAT and CDR2 as FQNNGV. CDR3 in DNA: TGTGCCAGCAGCTTATGGGCGGACGGGACACTACAAGAGACCCAGTACTTC. It codes for CASSLWADGTLQETQYF. Using reference TRBV11-2 and TRBJ2-5 for the parts outside the CDR3, the full variable domain is EAGVAQSPRYKIIEKRQSVAFWCNPISGHATLYWYQQILGQGPKLLIQFQNNGVVDDSQLPKDRFSAERLKGVDSTLKIQPAKLEDSAVYLCASSLWADGTLQETQYFGPGTRLLVL.

This clonotype was observed a few times. This chain joins TRBV6-1 and TRBJ2-4, with D tentatively TRBD1 or TRBD2 (6 bases each). The CDR3 consists of 16 residues. Germline V gives CDR1 MNHNS, CDR2 SASEGT. Trimming took 0 bases from V and 8 from J, leaving 17 bases between them. CDR3 sequence: CASSEAGAGRGDIQYF. Written as DNA, the CDR3 is TGTGCCAGCAGTGAAGCGGGGGCGGGCCGCGGGGACATTCAGTACTTC.

The rearrangement links TRBV19 to TRBJ2-3, with 9 bases identical to TRBD2. The ends lost 3 bases at V and 2 bases at J; junction bases unmatched: 9. The germline V gene encodes CDR1 LNHDA and CDR2 SQIVND (reference sequence). The CDR3 consists of 17 residues. The CDR3 DNA reads as TGTGCCAGTAGTATTTCTAGCGGCGGGGGGGACACAGATACGCAGTATTTT. The encoded protein is CASSISSGGGDTDTQYF.

In regard to this clonotype: Because it lacks the conserved phenylalanine or tryptophan at the end, this CDR3 is likely a read error. The V gene is TRBV20-1, the J gene TRBJ2-5, with 13 bases aligning to TRBD2. Looked up from germline, CDR1 is DFQATT and CDR2 is SNEGSKA (reference sequence). The trim removed 3 bases at V and 4 bases at J, leaving 14 bases unmatched. CDR3 size: 18 residues. The CDR3 region has the DNA TGCAGTGCTAGTAGCGCCCTTGCACTAGCGGGGGGGCTAGAGACCCAGTACTTA. This encodes CSASSALALAGGLETQYL.

This clonotype was counted at least ten times. The rearrangement joins TRBV6-1 to TRBJ2-2; D possibly corresponds to TRBD2 (5 bases). The CDR3 extends over 14 amino acids. The germline CDR1 and CDR2 sequences are MNHNS and SASEGT. The V gene lost 3 bases and the J gene lost 7 bases, with 12 bases spanning the gap. The CDR3 sequence is CASSEDPSFGELFF. The CDR3 nucleotides are TGTGCCAGCAGTGAGGATCCTAGCTTCGGGGAGCTGTTTTTT.

This clonotype was detected ten times or more. The chain links TRBV2 to TRBJ1-5; D call uncertain. Germline V gene lookup returns CDR1 SNHLY and CDR2 FYNNEI. This CDR3 region has 15 residues. The V and J ends lost 4 bases and 1 base respectively, with 11 bases between them. The CDR3 DNA is TGTGCCAGCAGTGGCGGAAGAAAAAGCAATCAGCCCCAGCATTTT. This sequence encodes CASSGGRKSNQPQHF.

This clonotype came up many times. The chain couples TRBV29-1 to TRBJ2-5; D gene unclear. The CDR3 covers 12 residues. CDR1 is SQVTM, CDR2 ANQGSEA, per germline. V gave up 4 bases and J gave up 5 bases, with 11 bases separating them. The CDR3 DNA reads as TGCAGCGTTGCTTACAGTCATGAGACCCAGTACTTC. It codes for CSVAYSHETQYF.

V usage is TRBV10-2 and J usage is TRBJ1-2; D is unclear. Germline loops: CDR1 WSHSY, CDR2 SAAADI. Trimming left V 8 bases short and J 2 bases short, with 18 bases between. This CDR3 region has 15 residues. The CDR3 sequence is CASHGPRRLNYGYTF. CDR3 nucleotides: TGCGCCAGCCATGGGCCAAGAAGGCTAAACTATGGCTACACCTTC.

At least ten counts were recorded for this clonotype. V and J are TRBV7-6 and TRBJ1-1, with D maybe TRBD1 (5 bases). With 4 bases removed from V and 11 bases from J, the gap between germline ends came to 20 bases. The CDR3 has 14 amino acids. Germline assignment: CDR1 SGHVS and CDR2 FNYEAQ. This CDR3 reads CASSSAGAEGLAFF. For the CDR3, the DNA is TGTGCCAGCAGCTCCGCCGGGGCAGAGGGCTTGGCTTTCTTT.

Comment on this clonotype: The junction departs from the called germline gene at one end, perhaps through a read error. The V and J genes are TRBV29-1 and TRBJ2-2; D is possibly TRBD1 (5 bases). Per germline, CDR1 SQVTM and CDR2 ANQGSEA. This CDR3 is 12 amino acids long. The CDR3 region is CSASGNTEELFF. The DNA for the CDR3 is TGCAGCGCCTCAGGGAACACCGAGGAGCTGTTTTTT.

The chain links TRBV4-3 to TRBJ2-2, with D hard to call. Trimming removed 4 bases from V and 6 bases from J, with 9 bases in between. The CDR3 covers 13 residues. CDR1 and CDR2 (germline): LGHNA, YSLEER. CDR3 protein: CASSLHRAGELFF. The CDR3 DNA is TGCGCCAGCAGCCTTCATCGCGCCGGGGAGCTGTTTTTT.

This clonotype was picked up a small number of times. The V gene is TRBV29-1, the J gene TRBJ2-1; TRBD2 matches 7 bases. The ends lost 3 bases at V and 6 bases at J; junction bases unmatched: 11. This CDR3 contains 15 residues. Germline V CDR1 and CDR2: SQVTM, ANQGSEA. In nucleotides, the CDR3 is TGCAGCGTTGATGAGCGGGGAAAGGGTCCCAATGAGCAGTTCTTC. Encoded protein: CSVDERGKGPNEQFF.

The chain couples TRBV20-1 to TRBJ2-1, with D tentatively TRBD1 (6 bases). The CDR3 contains 13 residues. Trimming shortened V by 2 bases and J by 9 bases, and 14 bases separated the two germline ends. In germline, CDR1 is DFQATT, CDR2 SNEGSKA (reference sequence). The CDR3 sequence is CSARTRYRAEQFF. The CDR3 nucleotides read TGCAGTGCTAGAACGCGCTACAGGGCTGAGCAGTTCTTC.

The CDR3 nucleotides read TGTGCCTGGAGGACTCCGGGGGCCCACGAGCAGTACTTC. Translated: CAWRTPGAHEQYF. The chain combines TRBV30 with TRBJ2-7; D might be TRBD1 or TRBD2, each matching 6 bases. CDR3 length: 13 amino acids. Trimming removed 3 bases at V and 5 bases at J, with 14 bases between. CDR1 and CDR2 from the germline V gene are GTSNPN and SVGIG (reference sequence).

Ten or more counts support this clonotype. The V call is TRBV11-2, the J call TRBJ2-1, with 10 nucleotides matching TRBD1. V shed 1 base and J 8 bases; nucleotides not matched to a gene: 8. Germline CDR1 reads SGHAT; CDR2 reads FQNNGV. This CDR3 is 16 amino acids long. The CDR3 reads CASSLGLPGQGHEQFF. The DNA of the CDR3 is TGTGCCAGCAGCTTAGGCCTTCCGGGACAGGGGCATGAGCAGTTCTTC.

This clonotype was counted many times. The J gene is TRBJ1-2, the V gene TRBV3-1, with D maybe TRBD1 (5 bases). Germline CDR1 and CDR2: LGHDT and YNNKEL (reference sequence). V was pared by 1 base and J by 7 bases, with 16 bases between. The CDR3 is 15 amino acids. The CDR3, as DNA: TGTGCCAGCAGCCAAGCTAGGCAGGGAAGGAGTGGCTACACCTTC. It codes for CASSQARQGRSGYTF.

This chain connects TRBV7-6 to TRBJ2-1; maybe TRBD1 (5 bases). Looked up from germline, CDR1 is SGHVS and CDR2 is FNYEAQ. V was trimmed by 2 bases and J by 0 bases, leaving 17 bases between them. The CDR3 has 18 residues. CDR3 bases: TGTGCCAGCAGCTTATCCCCCCCCGACAGTAGCTCCTACAATGAGCAGTTCTTC. Its translation is CASSLSPPDSSSYNEQFF.

This clonotype showed up just a few times. The chain couples TRBV7-9 to TRBJ2-1; TRBD2 matches at 12 bases. The CDR3 is 17 amino acids. Germline assignment: CDR1 SEHNR and CDR2 FQNEAQ (reference sequence). The trim removed 2 bases at V and 6 bases at J, leaving 8 bases unmatched. CDR3 DNA sequence: TGTGCCAGCAGCTTATTTCCCCGGACTAGCGGGGTCAATGAGCAGTTCTTC. This sequence encodes CASSLFPRTSGVNEQFF.

This clonotype was observed a handful of times. The gene calls are TRBV5-1 and TRBJ1-6; D not certain. Germline CDR1 SGHRS, CDR2 YFSETQ. With 2 bases removed from V and 13 bases from J, the gap between germline ends came to 10 bases. The CDR3 extends over 12 amino acids. In DNA form, the CDR3 reads TGCGCCAGCAGCTTTACGGGCGGGCCCCTCCACTTT. Translated: CASSFTGGPLHF.

This chain connects TRBV7-9 to TRBJ2-2, with unresolved D. With 8 bases removed from V and 0 bases from J, the gap between germline ends came to 7 bases. Germline V gene lookup returns CDR1 SEHNR and CDR2 FQNEAQ (reference sequence). The CDR3 runs 13 residues. CDR3 sequence reads: CASEDPNTGELFF. The DNA of the CDR3 is TGTGCCAGCGAGGATCCGAACACCGGGGAGCTGTTTTTT.

The rearrangement uses TRBV14 and TRBJ1-1, with unresolved D. The CDR3 is 16 residues long. Germline CDR1 and CDR2: SGHDN and FVKESK. Trimming left V 0 bases short and J 0 bases short, with 11 bases between. As DNA, the CDR3 is TGTGCCAGCAGCCAAGATTTATTAGGGATGAACACTGAAGCTTTCTTT. Translated: CASSQDLLGMNTEAFF.

In its sample, this clonotype was seen a few times. The chain couples TRBV6-1 to TRBJ2-7; D possibly matches TRBD1 or TRBD2 (5 bases each). The V gene's germline CDR1 is MNHNS and CDR2 SASEGT. The CDR3 is made up of 14 amino acids. V lost 6 bases, J lost 3 bases, and 15 bases lay in between. DNA for the CDR3: TGTGCCAGCAGGAGCACCGGGACCCACTACGAGCAGTACTTC. Its protein is CASRSTGTHYEQYF.

V gene TRBV7-2 combines with J gene TRBJ2-5, with 9 positions matching TRBD2. CDR1 is SGHTA and CDR2 is FQGNSA in the germline V gene. Trimming removed 5 bases from V and 5 bases from J; junction bases left unmatched: 9. This CDR3 comprises 15 residues. CDR3 sequence (DNA): TGTGCCAGCAGCCCCGGGACTAGCCGGTCGGAGACCCAGTACTTC. This translates into CASSPGTSRSETQYF.